This is a list of T cell receptor beta chains from one sample in a study of patients and donors after allogeneic stem cell transplantation. TCRdb reprocessed the RT-PCR reads via MiXCR and lists one record per CDR3 protein. The sample contains about 28,000 distinct CDR3 sequences, around 7% of which appear only once. Material: blood, either unsorted or a sorted T cell fraction (not recorded which). The source is a human donor who was either an allogeneic HSCT recipient or a stem cell or donor lymphocyte infusion donor (not recorded which). It is not recorded whose cells these are; they may come from a transplant donor. CDR3s include the opening cysteine and the closing phenylalanine or tryptophan. D genes are given only for firm matches. Expanded clones get a size class; other rows say once, few or many, or leave the size out.

>.|TRBJ1-2|many|TRBV18
CASSPPLGTATYGYTF
TGTGCCAGCTCACCGCCCCTGGGAACCGCTACTTATGGCTACACCTTC
>TRBD2|TRBJ2-7|many|TRBV3-1
CASSRQGTSGPYEQYF
TGTGCCAGCAGCCGCCAAGGGACTAGCGGTCCCTACGAGCAGTACTTC
>.|TRBJ2-5|many|TRBV5-1
CASSFGTPQETQYF
TGTGCCAGCAGCTTTGGGACACCTCAAGAGACCCAGTACTTC
>TRBD1|TRBJ2-2|many|TRBV25-1
CASNPRTGANTGELFF
TGTGCCAGCAACCCTAGGACAGGCGCGAACACCGGGGAGCTGTTTTTT
>TRBD1|TRBJ2-1|many|TRBV28
CASSFFMGQGNNEQFF
TGTGCCAGCAGTTTTTTCATGGGACAGGGCAACAATGAGCAGTTCTTC
>.|TRBJ1-1|many|TRBV25-1
CASKRRTEAFF
TGTGCCAGCAAGAGAAGAACTGAAGCTTTCTTT
>TRBD1|TRBJ2-1|many|TRBV7-7
CASSAGTGFSEQFF
TGTGCCAGCAGCGCCGGGACAGGGTTTTCCGAGCAGTTCTTC
>TRBD1|TRBJ2-7|few|TRBV5-1
CASSLQGSNEQYF
TGCGCCAGCAGCTTACAGGGGAGCAACGAGCAGTACTTC
>TRBD2|TRBJ2-1|many|TRBV11-2
CASSFLAGPMVGYNEQFF
TGTGCCAGCAGCTTCCTAGCGGGCCCCATGGTGGGCTACAATGAGCAGTTCTTC
>TRBD1|TRBJ2-7|many|TRBV5-1
CASSLDRGPYEQYF
TGCGCCAGCAGCTTGGACAGGGGGCCCTACGAGCAGTACTTC
>.|TRBJ2-5|few|TRBV5-6
CASSFSGTKETQYF
TGTGCCAGCAGCTTCTCCGGGACCAAAGAGACCCAGTACTTC
>TRBD1|TRBJ2-1|many|TRBV24-1
CATSETGTVKYNEQFF
TGTGCCACCAGTGAGACAGGGACAGTGAAATACAATGAGCAGTTCTTC
>TRBD2|TRBJ2-7|few|TRBV15
CATSRGLAGHEQYF
TGTGCCACCAGCAGAGGACTAGCGGGACACGAGCAGTACTTC
>.|TRBJ1-6|many|TRBV6-5
CASSYSERSPLHF
TGTGCCAGCAGTTACTCAGAGCGATCACCCCTCCACTTT
>TRBD2|TRBJ2-5|many|TRBV7-9
CASSPGLAGETQYF
TGTGCCAGCAGCCCAGGACTAGCGGGAGAGACCCAGTACTTC
>.|TRBJ2-5|.|TRBV2
CASSESAEETQYF
TGTGCCAGCAGTGAATCGGCGGAAGAGACCCAGTACTTC
>TRBD2|TRBJ2-1|many|TRBV7-3
CASSPGGTNHNEQFF
TGTGCCAGCAGCCCCGGCGGGACTAACCACAATGAGCAGTTCTTC
>.|TRBJ1-6|many|TRBV20-1
CSAAPGTYSPLHF
TGCAGTGCTGCTCCGGGGACCTATTCACCCCTCCACTTT
>TRBD2|TRBJ2-2|many|TRBV7-2
CASSLARLAGSGELFF
TGTGCCAGCAGCTTAGCGCGTCTAGCGGGAAGCGGGGAGCTGTTTTTT
>.|TRBJ2-4|few|TRBV11-3
CASSLGVGQLAKNIQYF
TGTGCCAGCAGCTTAGGGGTCGGACAGTTAGCCAAAAACATTCAGTACTTC
>.|TRBJ2-5|many|TRBV7-6
CASSLVGWGETQYF
TGTGCCAGCAGCTTAGTGGGTTGGGGAGAGACCCAGTACTTC
>.|TRBJ1-6|.|TRBV18
CASSPPGTGINSPLHF
TGTGCCAGCTCACCACCGGGAACAGGGATCAATTCACCCCTCCACTTT
>.|TRBJ2-3|few|TRBV5-6
CASSLVGRLGGSTDTQYF
TGTGCCAGCAGCTTGGTTGGACGACTCGGGGGAAGCACAGATACGCAGTATTTT
>TRBD2|TRBJ2-7|many|TRBV2
CASRRGSGRFTYEQYF
TGTGCCAGCCGCCGGGGTAGCGGGAGGTTTACCTACGAGCAGTACTTC
>TRBD1|TRBJ2-1|few|TRBV27
CASSSGTVSYNEQFF
TGTGCCAGCAGCTCCGGGACAGTCTCCTACAATGAGCAGTTCTTC
>.|TRBJ2-7|many|TRBV5-1
CASRWYQGTYEQYF
TGCGCCAGCAGGTGGTACCAGGGGACCTACGAGCAGTACTTC
>TRBD1|TRBJ1-5|many|TRBV12-3/TRBV12-4
CASSSVRDRWNQPQHF
TGTGCCAGCAGTTCAGTCCGGGACAGGTGGAATCAGCCCCAGCATTTT
>.|TRBJ1-2|few|TRBV6-2/TRBV6-3
CASSYLSVYGYTF
TGTGCCAGCAGTTACCTGTCGGTCTATGGCTACACCTTC
>.|TRBJ2-1|.|TRBV24-1
CATSDTGLSYNEQFF
TGTGCCACCAGTGATACCGGACTCTCCTACAATGAGCAGTTCTTC
>.|TRBJ1-5|many|TRBV27
CASSPAGSRNQPQHF
TGTGCCAGCAGTCCCGCGGGGTCTAGGAATCAGCCCCAGCATTTT
>.|TRBJ2-2|.|TRBV2
CASLGSNTGELFF
TGTGCCAGCCTTGGCAGCAACACCGGGGAGCTGTTTTTT
>.|TRBJ1-1|.|TRBV11-3
CASSLGGYVAEAFF
TGTGCCAGCAGTTTAGGGGGATATGTGGCTGAAGCTTTCTTT
>.|TRBJ1-1|many|TRBV5-1
CASSPSGREAFF
TGCGCCAGCAGCCCGAGCGGCAGGGAAGCTTTCTTT
>.|TRBJ2-3|.|TRBV3-1
CASSQDQIVQGKRDTQYF
TGTGCCAGCAGCCAAGATCAGATTGTTCAGGGTAAAAGGGATACGCAGTATTTT
>.|TRBJ1-4|many|TRBV28
CASSLWYRDITEKLFF
TGTGCCAGCAGTTTATGGTATCGGGACATTACTGAAAAACTGTTTTTT
>.|TRBJ1-4|many|TRBV5-1
CASSLAGQTILEKLFF
TGCGCCAGCAGCTTGGCCGGACAGACAATACTCGAAAAACTGTTTTTT
>.|TRBJ2-1|.|TRBV7-8
CATGRLEANNEQFF
TGTGCCACCGGCCGACTAGAGGCGAACAATGAGCAGTTCTTC
>.|TRBJ1-4|medium-sized|TRBV5-6
CASSSDVEKLFF
TGTGCCAGCAGCTCAGATGTTGAAAAACTGTTTTTT